Listed below are T cell receptor beta chains from one sample, sequenced in a study of blood T cells in healthy people across ages. TCRdb redid the calling of the 5' RACE reads with MiXCR, one entry per CDR3 protein. This sample yields around 520,000 distinct CDR3 sequences, of which over 25% are seen a single time; 3% to 4.5% belongs to the top ten. The same sample was also used in a study of T cells of mothers and their children.

The specimen sequenced was blood. The receptors were gathered from a boy younger than 10 in good health. CDR3s include the opening cysteine and the closing phenylalanine or tryptophan.

J,V,CDR3
.,TRBV27,CASSKLGRAYSEQFF
TRBJ2-5,TRBV6-1,CASSDTGYQETQYF
TRBJ2-1,TRBV20-1,CSANGGLAGSNEQFF
TRBJ2-5,TRBV18,CASSPSDREETQYF
TRBJ1-3,TRBV2,CASNTQFSGNTIYF
.,TRBV5-1,CASSLARRNEQYF
TRBJ1-2,TRBV28,CASRQQGRYGYTF
TRBJ2-5,TRBV4-3,CASSQTGTSGSETQYF
TRBJ2-2,TRBV11-2,CASSLNFPGGELFF
.,TRBV27,CASRTPRGDYEQYF
TRBJ2-1,TRBV6-4,CASSSTIGLYNEQFF
TRBJ2-5,TRBV7-9,CASSLEAGWETQYF
TRBJ2-7,TRBV2,CASNGLAGATIF
TRBJ2-4,TRBV21-1,CASSRLAGDNIQYF
TRBJ2-3,TRBV20-1,CSASPRLAGGVDTQYF
TRBJ2-7,TRBV9,CASSVGTRGSQQYF
TRBJ1-2,TRBV29-1,CSVENNYGYTF
TRBJ2-1,TRBV27,CASSLRQISNEQFF
TRBJ2-1,TRBV27,CASSFNWNSYNEQFF
TRBJ2-7,TRBV7-2,CASSLVVAGHLYEQYF
TRBJ2-7,TRBV4-2,CASSQNHGRYEQYF
.,TRBV18,CASSPVGLAGGYEQYF
TRBJ2-3,TRBV25-1,CAILGEGDTQYF
TRBJ2-7,TRBV27,CASSLSGTGSREQYF
TRBJ1-4,TRBV24-1,CATSKGTSEKLFF
.,TRBV6-5,CASSFPGQGGWETQYF
TRBJ1-1,TRBV7-6,CASSLWAGGTEAFF